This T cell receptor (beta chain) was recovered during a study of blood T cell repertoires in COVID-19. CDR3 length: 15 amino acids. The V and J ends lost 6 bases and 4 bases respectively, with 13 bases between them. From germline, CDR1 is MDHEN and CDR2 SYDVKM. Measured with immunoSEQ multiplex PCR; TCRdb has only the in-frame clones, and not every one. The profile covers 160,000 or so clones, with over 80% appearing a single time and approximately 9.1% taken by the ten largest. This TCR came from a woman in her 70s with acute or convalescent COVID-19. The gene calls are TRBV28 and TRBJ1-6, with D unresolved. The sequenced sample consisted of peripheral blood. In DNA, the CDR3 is TGTGCCAGCAGCCTCGGCGGGAATTATAATTCACCCCTCCACTTT. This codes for CASSLGGNYNSPLHF.